Included here is one TCR beta chain sequence, with context. Its antigen remains unknown. The CDR3 totals 16 residues. The germline CDR1 and CDR2 sequences are ENHRY and SYGVKD. J lost 4 bases, V lost 0 bases, and 6 bases had no gene match. This entry is derived from a study of response to subunit inactivated influenza vaccine. General study results and limits: Researchers suggested that each seasonal influenza vaccination recruits few new T cells.

TCRdb ran MiXCR on the RT-PCR reads and lists one entry per CDR3 protein. This table holds roughly 630,000 distinct CDR3 sequences, roughly 15% found once. The sequence was collected from a man between 50 and 59 years old who received an inactivated influenza vaccine. This material consisted of PBMCs from blood, taken around two weeks before vaccination. The V and J genes are TRBV10-3 and TRBJ2-3; TRBD2 aligns across 8 bases. The CDR3 region is CAISESRGGLADTQYF. In DNA, the CDR3 is TGTGCCATCAGTGAGTCCCGGGGGGGGCTCGCAGATACGCAGTATTTT.